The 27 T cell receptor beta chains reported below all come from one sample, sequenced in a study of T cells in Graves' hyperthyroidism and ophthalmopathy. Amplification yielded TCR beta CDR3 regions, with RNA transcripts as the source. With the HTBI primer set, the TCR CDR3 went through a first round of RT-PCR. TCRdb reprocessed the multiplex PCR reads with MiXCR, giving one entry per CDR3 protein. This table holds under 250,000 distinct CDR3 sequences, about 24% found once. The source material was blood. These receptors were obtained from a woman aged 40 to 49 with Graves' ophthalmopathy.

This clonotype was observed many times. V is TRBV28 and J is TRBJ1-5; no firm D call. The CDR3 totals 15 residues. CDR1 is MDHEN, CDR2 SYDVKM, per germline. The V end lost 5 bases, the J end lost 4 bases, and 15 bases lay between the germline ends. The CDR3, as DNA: TGTGCCAGCAGTCGCCTCTCGGACGGTAATCAGCCCCAGCATTTT. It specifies CASSRLSDGNQPQHF.

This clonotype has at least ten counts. The CDR3 sequence is CASSRDRESGNTIYF. The CDR3 nucleotides are TGTGCCAGCAGCCGGGACAGGGAGTCTGGAAACACCATATATTTT. J is TRBJ1-3 and V is TRBV6-5, with 9 bases that match TRBD1. The CDR3 extends over 15 amino acids. V lost 6 bases to trimming and J lost 1 base; unmatched junction nucleotides: 4. Germline loops: CDR1 MNHEY, CDR2 SVGAGI.

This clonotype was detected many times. DNA for the CDR3: TGTGCCAGCAGCCAAGTATGGTCTAGCGGGGAGACCCAGTACTTC. Translating it yields CASSQVWSSGETQYF. The chain joins TRBV3-1 to TRBJ2-5, with TRBD2 matching over 8 bases. The CDR3 covers 15 residues. CDR1 and CDR2 (germline): LGHDT, YNNKEL (reference sequence). V lost 1 base to trimming and J lost 5 bases; unmatched junction nucleotides: 6.

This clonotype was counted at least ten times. CDR3: CASSGGQLYEQYF. Written as DNA, the CDR3 is TGCGCCAGCAGTGGAGGGCAACTCTACGAGCAGTACTTC. The chain is built from TRBV10-2 and TRBJ2-7, with D possibly being TRBD2 (5 bases). The CDR3 has 13 amino acids. Trimming stripped 4 bases from V and 3 bases from J, with 10 bases between. CDR1 WSHSY and CDR2 SAAADI come from the germline V gene.

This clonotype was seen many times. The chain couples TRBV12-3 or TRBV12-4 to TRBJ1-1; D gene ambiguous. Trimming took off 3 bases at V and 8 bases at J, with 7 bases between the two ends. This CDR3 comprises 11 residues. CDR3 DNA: TGTGCCAGCAGTTTGGGTGGAGAAGCTTTCTTT. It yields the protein CASSLGGEAFF.

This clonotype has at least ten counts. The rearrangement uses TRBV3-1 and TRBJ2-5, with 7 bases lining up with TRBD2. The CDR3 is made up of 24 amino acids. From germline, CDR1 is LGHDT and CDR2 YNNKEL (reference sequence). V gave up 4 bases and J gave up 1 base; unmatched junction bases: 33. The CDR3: CASSLSGTAVGLGGPIWGQETQYF. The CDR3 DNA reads TGTGCCAGCAGCCTCTCCGGAACCGCCGTTGGGCTGGGAGGGCCTATTTGGGGCCAAGAGACCCAGTACTTC.

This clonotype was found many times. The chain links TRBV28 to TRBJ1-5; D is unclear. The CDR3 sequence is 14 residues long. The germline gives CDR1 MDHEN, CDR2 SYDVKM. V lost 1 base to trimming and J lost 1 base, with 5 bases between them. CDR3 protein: CASSLSGSNQPQHF. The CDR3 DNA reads TGTGCCAGCAGTTTATCGGGGAGCAATCAGCCCCAGCATTTT.

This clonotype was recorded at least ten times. Here the CDR3 DNA reads TGCGCCAGCAGCCCCCGGGACAGGGGGCAAGAGACCCAGTACTTC. Its translation: CASSPRDRGQETQYF. The V call is TRBV4-1, the J call TRBJ2-5; 11 nucleotides line up with TRBD1. The germline gives CDR1 MGHRA, CDR2 YSYEKL. CDR3 size: 15 residues. V trimming: 4 bases; J trimming: 2 bases; junction bases outside the gene matches: 3.

CDR3 nucleotides: TGCAGTGCTAGTCAGGGGGCGTACACTGAAGCTTTCTTT. This gives the protein CSASQGAYTEAFF. This chain uses TRBV20-1 with TRBJ1-1, with 8 positions matching TRBD1. The trim removed 3 bases at V and 3 bases at J, leaving 3 bases unmatched. The CDR3 loop spans 13 amino acids. From germline, CDR1 is DFQATT and CDR2 SNEGSKA (reference sequence).

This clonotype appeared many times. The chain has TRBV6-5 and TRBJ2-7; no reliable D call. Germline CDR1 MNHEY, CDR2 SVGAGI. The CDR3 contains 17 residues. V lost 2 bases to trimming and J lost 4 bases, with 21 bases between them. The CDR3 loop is CASSYATSGLVGYEQYF. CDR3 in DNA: TGTGCCAGCAGTTACGCAACCTCGGGCCTGGTAGGGTACGAGCAGTACTTC.

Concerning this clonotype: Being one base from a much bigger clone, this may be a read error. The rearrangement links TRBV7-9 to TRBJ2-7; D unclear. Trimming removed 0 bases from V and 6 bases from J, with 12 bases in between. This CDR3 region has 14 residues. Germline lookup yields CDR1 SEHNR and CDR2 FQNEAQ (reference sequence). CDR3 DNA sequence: TGTGCCAGCAGCTTAGCTCCGCCCTTGGGCGAGCAGTACTTC. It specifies CASSLAPPLGEQYF.

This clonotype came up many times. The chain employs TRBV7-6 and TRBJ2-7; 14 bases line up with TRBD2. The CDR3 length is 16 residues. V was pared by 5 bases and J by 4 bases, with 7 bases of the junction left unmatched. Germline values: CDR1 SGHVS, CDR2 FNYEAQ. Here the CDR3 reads CASSPGTSGSDYEQYF. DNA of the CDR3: TGTGCCAGCAGCCCCGGGACTAGCGGGAGTGATTACGAGCAGTACTTC.

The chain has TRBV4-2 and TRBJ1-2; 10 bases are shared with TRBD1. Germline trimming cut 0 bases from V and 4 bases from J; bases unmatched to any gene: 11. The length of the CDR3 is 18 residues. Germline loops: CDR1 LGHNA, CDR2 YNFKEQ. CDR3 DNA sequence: TGTGCCAGCAGCCAAGACATCGGGACAGGGGTGGTTTTCTATGGCTACACCTTC. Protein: CASSQDIGTGVVFYGYTF.

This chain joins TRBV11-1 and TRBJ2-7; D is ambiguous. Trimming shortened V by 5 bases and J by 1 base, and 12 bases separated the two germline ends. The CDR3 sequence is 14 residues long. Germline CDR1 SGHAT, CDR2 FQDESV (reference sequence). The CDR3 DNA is TGTGCCAGCAGCATACAACAAGGTTCCTACGAGCAGTACTTC. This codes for CASSIQQGSYEQYF.

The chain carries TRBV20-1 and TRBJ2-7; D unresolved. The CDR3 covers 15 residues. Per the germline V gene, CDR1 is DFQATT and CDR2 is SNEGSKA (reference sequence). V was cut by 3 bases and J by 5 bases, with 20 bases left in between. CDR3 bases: TGCAGTGCTAGTACTCTTAGACGCTCATTCCACGAGCAGTACTTC. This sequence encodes CSASTLRRSFHEQYF.

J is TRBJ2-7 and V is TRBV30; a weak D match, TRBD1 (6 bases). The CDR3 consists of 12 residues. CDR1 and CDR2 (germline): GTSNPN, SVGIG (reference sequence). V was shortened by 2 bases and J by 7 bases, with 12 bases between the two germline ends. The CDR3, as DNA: TGTGCCTGGAGTATAGCAGGGGTTGAGCAGTACTTC. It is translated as CAWSIAGVEQYF.

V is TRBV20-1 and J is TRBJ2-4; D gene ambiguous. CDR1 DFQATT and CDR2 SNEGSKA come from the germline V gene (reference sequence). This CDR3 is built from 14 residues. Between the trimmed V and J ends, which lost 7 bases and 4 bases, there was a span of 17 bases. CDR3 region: CSGQPRNRKNIQYF. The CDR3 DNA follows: TGCAGTGGTCAGCCCAGGAACCGGAAAAACATTCAGTACTTC.

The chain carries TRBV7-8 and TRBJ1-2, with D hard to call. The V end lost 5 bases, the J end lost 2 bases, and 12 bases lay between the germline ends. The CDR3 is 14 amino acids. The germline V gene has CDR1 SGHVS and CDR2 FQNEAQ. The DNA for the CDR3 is TGTGCCAGCAGCCCCCTCCAAATAAACTATGGCTACACCTTC. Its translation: CASSPLQINYGYTF. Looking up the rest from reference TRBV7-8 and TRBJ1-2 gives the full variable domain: GAGVSQSPRYKVAKRGQDVALRCDPISGHVSLFWYQQALGQGPEFLTYFQNEAQLDKSGLPSDRFFAERPEGSVSTLKIQRTQQEDSAVYLCASSPLQINYGYTFGSGTRLTVV.

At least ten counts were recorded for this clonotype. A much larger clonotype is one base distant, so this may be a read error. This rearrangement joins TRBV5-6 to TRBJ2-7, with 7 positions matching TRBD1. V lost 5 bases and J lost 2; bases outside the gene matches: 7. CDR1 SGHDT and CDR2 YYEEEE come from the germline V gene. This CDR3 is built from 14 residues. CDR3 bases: TGTGCCAGCAGTTCCCGGGACAGTGCCTACGAGCAGTACTTC. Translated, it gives CASSSRDSAYEQYF.

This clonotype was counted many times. As DNA, the CDR3 is TGTGCCAGCAGTTCCCCGCTACCGAGGCCCCAGCATTTT. It is translated as CASSSPLPRPQHF. This rearrangement joins TRBV28 to TRBJ1-5, with no clear D. Germline values: CDR1 MDHEN, CDR2 SYDVKM. The CDR3 spans 13 residues. V lost 4 bases, J lost 9 bases, and 13 bases lay in between.

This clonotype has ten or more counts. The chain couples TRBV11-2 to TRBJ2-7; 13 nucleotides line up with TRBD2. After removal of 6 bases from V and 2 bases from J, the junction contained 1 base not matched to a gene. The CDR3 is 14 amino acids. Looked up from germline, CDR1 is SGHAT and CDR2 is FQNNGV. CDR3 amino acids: CASRGTSGTYEQYF. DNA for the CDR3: TGTGCCAGCAGGGGGACTAGCGGGACCTACGAGCAGTACTTC.

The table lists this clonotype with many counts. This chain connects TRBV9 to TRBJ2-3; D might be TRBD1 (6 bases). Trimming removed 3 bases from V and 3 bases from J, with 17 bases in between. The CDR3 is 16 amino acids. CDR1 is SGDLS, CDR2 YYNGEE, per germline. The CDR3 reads CASSEGTGIETDTQYF. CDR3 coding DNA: TGTGCCAGCAGCGAAGGCACAGGGATCGAGACAGATACGCAGTATTTT.

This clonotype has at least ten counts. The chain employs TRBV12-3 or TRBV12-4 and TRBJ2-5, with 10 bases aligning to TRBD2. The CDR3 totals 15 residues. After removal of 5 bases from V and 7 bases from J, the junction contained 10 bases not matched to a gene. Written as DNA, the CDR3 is TGTGCCAGCAGTCCTAGCGGGAGAGGGGTGGGGACCCAGTACTTC. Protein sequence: CASSPSGRGVGTQYF.

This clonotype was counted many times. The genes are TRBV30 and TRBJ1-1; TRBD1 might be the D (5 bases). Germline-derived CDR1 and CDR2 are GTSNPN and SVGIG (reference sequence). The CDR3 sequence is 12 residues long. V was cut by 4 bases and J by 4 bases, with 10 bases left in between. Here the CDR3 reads CAWNRQFTEAFF. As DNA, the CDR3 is TGTGCCTGGAACCGACAGTTCACTGAAGCTTTCTTT.

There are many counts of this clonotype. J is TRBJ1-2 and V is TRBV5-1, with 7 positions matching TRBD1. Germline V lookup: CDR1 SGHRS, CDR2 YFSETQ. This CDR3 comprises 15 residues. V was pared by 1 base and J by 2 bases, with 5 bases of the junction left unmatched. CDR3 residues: CASSLIGGGNYGYTF. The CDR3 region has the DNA TGCGCCAGCAGCTTGATAGGGGGCGGGAACTATGGCTACACCTTC.

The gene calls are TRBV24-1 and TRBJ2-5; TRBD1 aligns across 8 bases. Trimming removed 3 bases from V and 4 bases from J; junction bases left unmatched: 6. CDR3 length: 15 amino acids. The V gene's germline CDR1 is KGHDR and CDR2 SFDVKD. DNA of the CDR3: TGTGCCACCAGTGATCCCGGACAGGGCGGAGAGACCCAGTACTTC. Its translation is CATSDPGQGGETQYF.

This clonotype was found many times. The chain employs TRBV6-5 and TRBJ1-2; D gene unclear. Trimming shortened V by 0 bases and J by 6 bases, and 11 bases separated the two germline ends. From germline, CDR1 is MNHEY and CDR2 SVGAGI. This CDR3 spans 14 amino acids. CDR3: CASSYSKGLDGYTF. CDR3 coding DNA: TGTGCCAGCAGTTACTCGAAAGGGCTGGATGGCTACACCTTC.